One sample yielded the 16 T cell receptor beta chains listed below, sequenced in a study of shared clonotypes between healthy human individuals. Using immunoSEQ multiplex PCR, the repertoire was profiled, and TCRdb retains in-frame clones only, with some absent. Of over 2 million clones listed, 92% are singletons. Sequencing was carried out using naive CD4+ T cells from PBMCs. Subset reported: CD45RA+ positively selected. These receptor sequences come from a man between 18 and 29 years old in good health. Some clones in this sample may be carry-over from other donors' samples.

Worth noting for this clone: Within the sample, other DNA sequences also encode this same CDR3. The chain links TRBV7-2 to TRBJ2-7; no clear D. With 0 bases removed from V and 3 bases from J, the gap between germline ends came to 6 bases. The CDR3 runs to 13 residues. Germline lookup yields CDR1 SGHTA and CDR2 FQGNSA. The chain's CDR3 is CASSLAGFYEQYF. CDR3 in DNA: TGTGCCAGCAGCTTAGCGGGATTCTACGAGCAGTACTTC.

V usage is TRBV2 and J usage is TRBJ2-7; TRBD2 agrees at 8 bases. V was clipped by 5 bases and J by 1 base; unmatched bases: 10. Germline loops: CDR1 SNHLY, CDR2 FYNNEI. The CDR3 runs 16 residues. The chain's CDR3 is CASSLRFASGSYEQYF. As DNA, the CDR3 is TGTGCCAGCAGTCTAAGGTTCGCTAGCGGGTCCTACGAGCAGTACTTC.

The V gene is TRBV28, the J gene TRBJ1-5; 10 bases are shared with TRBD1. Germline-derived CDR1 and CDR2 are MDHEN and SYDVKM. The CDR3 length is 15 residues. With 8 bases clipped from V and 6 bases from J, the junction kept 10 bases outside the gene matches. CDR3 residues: CASLVTGGRGQPQHF. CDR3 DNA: TGTGCCAGCCTGGTGACAGGGGGCAGGGGTCAGCCCCAGCATTTT.

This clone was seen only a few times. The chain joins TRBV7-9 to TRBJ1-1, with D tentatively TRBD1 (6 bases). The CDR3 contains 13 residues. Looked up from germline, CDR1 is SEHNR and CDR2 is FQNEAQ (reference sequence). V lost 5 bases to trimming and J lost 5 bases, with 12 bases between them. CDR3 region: CASSRLQGTEAFF. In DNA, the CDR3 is TGTGCCAGCAGCCGTTTACAGGGAACTGAAGCTTTCTTT.

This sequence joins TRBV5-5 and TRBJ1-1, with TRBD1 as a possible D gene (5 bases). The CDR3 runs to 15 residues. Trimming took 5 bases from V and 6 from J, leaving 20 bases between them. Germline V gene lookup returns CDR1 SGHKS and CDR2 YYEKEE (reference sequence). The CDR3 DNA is TGTGCCAGCAGTTATACGGGCCCAGGGAGACCTGAAGCTTTCTTT. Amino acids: CASSYTGPGRPEAFF. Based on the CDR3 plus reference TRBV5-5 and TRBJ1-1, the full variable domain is DAGVTQSPTHLIKTRGQQVTLRCSPISGHKSVSWYQQVLGQGPQFIFQYYEKEERGRGNFPDRFSARQFPNYSSELNVNALLLGDSALYLCASSYTGPGRPEAFFGQGTRLTVV.

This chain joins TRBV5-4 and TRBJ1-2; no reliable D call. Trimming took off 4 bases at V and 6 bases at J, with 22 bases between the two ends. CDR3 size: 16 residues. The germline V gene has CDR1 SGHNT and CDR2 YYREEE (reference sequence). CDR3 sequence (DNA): TGTGCCAGCAGCCCCCAATTTCGGGCCGGCGGAGATGGCTACACCTTC. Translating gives CASSPQFRAGGDGYTF.

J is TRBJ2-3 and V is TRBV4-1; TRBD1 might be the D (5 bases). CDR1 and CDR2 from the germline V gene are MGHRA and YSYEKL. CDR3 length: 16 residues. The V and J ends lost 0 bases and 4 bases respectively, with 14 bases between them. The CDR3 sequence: CASSQEFAGMADTQYF. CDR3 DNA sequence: TGCGCCAGCAGCCAAGAATTCGCAGGGATGGCAGATACGCAGTATTTT.

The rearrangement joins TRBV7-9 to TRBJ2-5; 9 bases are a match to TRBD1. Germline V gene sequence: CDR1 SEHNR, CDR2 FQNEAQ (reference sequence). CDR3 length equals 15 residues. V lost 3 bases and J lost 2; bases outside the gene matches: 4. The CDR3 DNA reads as TGTGCCAGCAGCTTCGGACAGGGGCAACAAGAGACCCAGTACTTC. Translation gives CASSFGQGQQETQYF.

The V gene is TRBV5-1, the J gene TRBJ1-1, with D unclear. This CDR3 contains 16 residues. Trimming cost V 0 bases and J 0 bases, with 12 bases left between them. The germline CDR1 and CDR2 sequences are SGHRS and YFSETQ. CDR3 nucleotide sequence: TGCGCCAGCAGCTTGGGAATTGGCAATATGAACACTGAAGCTTTCTTT. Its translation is CASSLGIGNMNTEAFF.

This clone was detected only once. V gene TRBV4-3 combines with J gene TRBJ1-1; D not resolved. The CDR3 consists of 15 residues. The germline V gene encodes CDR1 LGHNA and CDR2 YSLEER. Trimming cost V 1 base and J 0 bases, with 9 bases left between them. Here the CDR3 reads CASSQGWLLNTEAFF. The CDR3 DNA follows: TGCGCCAGCAGCCAAGGCTGGCTACTGAACACTGAAGCTTTCTTT.

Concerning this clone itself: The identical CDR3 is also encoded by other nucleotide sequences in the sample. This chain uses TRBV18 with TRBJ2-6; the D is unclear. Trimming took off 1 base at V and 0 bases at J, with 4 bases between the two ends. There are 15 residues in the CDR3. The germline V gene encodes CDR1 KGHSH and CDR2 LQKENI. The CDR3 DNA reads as TGTGCCAGCTCACCACTCTCCTCTGGGGCCAACGTCCTGACTTTC. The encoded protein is CASSPLSSGANVLTF.

The CDR3 sequence: CASSSSGTGITDTQYF. The CDR3 DNA follows: TGTGCCAGCAGCTCCTCCGGGACAGGGATCACAGATACGCAGTATTTT. This sequence joins TRBV9 and TRBJ2-3, with 9 nucleotides matching TRBD1. This CDR3 has 16 amino acids. CDR1 and CDR2 from the germline V gene are SGDLS and YYNGEE. The ends lost 4 bases at V and 2 bases at J; junction bases unmatched: 8.

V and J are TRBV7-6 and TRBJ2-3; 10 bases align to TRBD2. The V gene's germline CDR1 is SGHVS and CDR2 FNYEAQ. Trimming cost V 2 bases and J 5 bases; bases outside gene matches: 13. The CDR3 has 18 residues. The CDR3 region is CASSLRPAGGPREDTQYF. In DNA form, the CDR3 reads TGTGCCAGCAGCTTACGCCCAGCGGGAGGGCCGAGAGAAGATACGCAGTATTTT.

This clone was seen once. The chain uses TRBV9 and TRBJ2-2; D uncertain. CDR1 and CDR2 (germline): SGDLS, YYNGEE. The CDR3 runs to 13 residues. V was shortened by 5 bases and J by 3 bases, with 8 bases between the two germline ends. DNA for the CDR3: TGTGCCAGCAGGAACTCATACACCGGGGAGCTGTTTTTT. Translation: CASRNSYTGELFF.

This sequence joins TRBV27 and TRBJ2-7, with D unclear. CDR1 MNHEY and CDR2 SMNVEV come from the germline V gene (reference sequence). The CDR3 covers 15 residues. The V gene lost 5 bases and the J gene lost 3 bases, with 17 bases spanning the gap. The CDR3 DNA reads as TGTGCCAGCAGTCCAACCCCGACCGGAAACTACGAGCAGTACTTC. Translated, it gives CASSPTPTGNYEQYF.

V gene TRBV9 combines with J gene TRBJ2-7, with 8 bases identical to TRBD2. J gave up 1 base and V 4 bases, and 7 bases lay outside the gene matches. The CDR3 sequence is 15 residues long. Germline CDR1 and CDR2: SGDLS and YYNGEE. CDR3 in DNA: TGTGCCAGCAGCTCAGCCGGGACTAGTTCCTACGAGCAGTACTTC. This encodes CASSSAGTSSYEQYF.